This T cell receptor beta chain was captured by sequencing in a study of blood T cell repertoires in COVID-19. Study at large: Material from acute and convalescent COVID-19 was sourced from the United States, Italy and Spain. T cells, B-cell-depleted T cells, or PBMCs supplied cDNA or gDNA.

Original processing methods: Scientists estimated how many nucleated cells there were by amplifying reference gene primers. Some clones are missing from TCRdb's copy, which holds only in-frame ones; the method was immunoSEQ multiplex PCR. That table furnishes V, J and clone size, whereas the DNA furnished D and trimming. The repertoire holds 350,000 to 550,000 clones, 80% to 90% seen once, with more than 4% in the top ten. Trimming cost V 3 bases and J 0 bases; bases outside gene matches: 7. The CDR3 contains 16 residues. CDR1 is GTSNPN and CDR2 is SVGIG in the germline V gene (reference sequence). The sequenced material came from peripheral blood. This TCR was sampled from a woman aged 25-40 years with acute or convalescent COVID-19. V is TRBV30 and J is TRBJ2-7, with 11 bases matching TRBD2. CDR3 sequence (DNA): TGTGCCTGGAGCGGGGGGACTAGCGGTAGCTCCTACGAGCAGTACTTC. Protein: CAWSGGTSGSSYEQYF. Full variable domain (outside the CDR3, taken from reference TRBV30 and TRBJ2-7): SQTIHQWPATLVQPVGSPLSLECTVEGTSNPNLYWYRQAAGRGLQLLFYSVGIGQISSEVPQNLSASRPQDRQFILSSKKLLLSDSGFYLCAWSGGTSGSSYEQYFGPGTRLTVT.